Below are 3 T cell receptor beta chains sequenced from a single sample in a study of control samples from healthy donors and cancer patients. Sequenced by immunoSEQ multiplex PCR; TCRdb stores in-frame clones only, minus some. The data contain 110,000 to 150,000 clones, approximately 94% of them singletons. The specimen was blood. The receptors stem from a middle-aged man in good health.

For the CDR3, the DNA is TGCGCCAGCAGCTTGGAGACAGGTATCCACCGGGACTACTCCTACGAGCAGTACTTC. Protein: CASSLETGIHRDYSYEQYF. This chain connects TRBV5-1 to TRBJ2-7, with D possibly being TRBD2 (7 bases). Deletions cut 0 bases from V and 0 bases from J, with 22 bases between. CDR3 length: 19 amino acids. CDR1 and CDR2 from the germline V gene are SGHRS and YFSETQ.

The rearrangement links TRBV2 to TRBJ2-7; D is uncertain. Germline V lookup: CDR1 SNHLY, CDR2 FYNNEI. This CDR3 is 15 amino acids long. The germline V and J ends were trimmed by 11 bases and 0 bases, with 20 bases remaining between them. The CDR3 loop reads CAASYTGGGSYEQYF. In nucleotides, the CDR3 is TGTGCCGCCAGCTACACCGGCGGTGGCTCCTACGAGCAGTACTTC.

J is TRBJ1-3 and V is TRBV3-1 (or the pseudogene TRBV3-2); no firm D call. In germline, CDR1 is LGHDT, CDR2 YNNKEL (reference sequence). Trimming removed 1 base at V and 7 bases at J, with 5 bases between. This CDR3 has 12 amino acids. CDR3 protein: CASSQGLNTIYF. CDR3 nucleotide sequence: TGTGCCAGCAGCCAAGGTCTGAACACCATATATTTT.